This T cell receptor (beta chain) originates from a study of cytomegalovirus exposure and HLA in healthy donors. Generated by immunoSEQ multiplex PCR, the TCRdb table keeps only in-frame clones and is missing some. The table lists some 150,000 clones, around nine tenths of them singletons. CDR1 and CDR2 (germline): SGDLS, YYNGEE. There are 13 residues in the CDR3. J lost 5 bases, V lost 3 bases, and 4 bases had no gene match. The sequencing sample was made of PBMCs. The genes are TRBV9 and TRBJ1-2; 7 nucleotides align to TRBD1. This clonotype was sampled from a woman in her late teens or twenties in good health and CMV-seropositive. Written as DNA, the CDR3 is TGTGCCAGCAGCGCCGGGACAGCGTATGGCTACACCTTC. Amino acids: CASSAGTAYGYTF.